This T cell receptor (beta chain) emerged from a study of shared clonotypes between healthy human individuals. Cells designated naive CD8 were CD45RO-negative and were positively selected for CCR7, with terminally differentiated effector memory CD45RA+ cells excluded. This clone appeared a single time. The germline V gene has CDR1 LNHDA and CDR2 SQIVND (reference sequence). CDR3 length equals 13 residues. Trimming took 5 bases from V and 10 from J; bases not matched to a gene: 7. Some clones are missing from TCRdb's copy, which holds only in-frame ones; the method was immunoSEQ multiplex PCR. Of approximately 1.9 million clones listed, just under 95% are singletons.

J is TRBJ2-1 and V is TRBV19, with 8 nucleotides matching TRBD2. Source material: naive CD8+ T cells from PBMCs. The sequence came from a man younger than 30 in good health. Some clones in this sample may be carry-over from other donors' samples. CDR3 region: CASSPGGGGEQFF. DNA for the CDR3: TGTGCCAGTAGTCCCGGGGGGGGAGGCGAGCAGTTCTTC.